The next 28 T cell receptor beta chains were all read from a single sample in a study of glioma-infiltrating T cells. The iRepertoire nested amplicon-rescue multiplex PCR amplified TCR alpha and beta CDR3s from RNA. In TCRdb, the multiplex PCR reads were re-called with MiXCR into one record per CDR3 protein. Among approximately 190,000 distinct CDR3 sequences listed, over 25% were seen once. Sequenced material: glioma tissue, nonneoplastic brain tissue, or PBMCs (not recorded which). The receptors were sampled from a human donor with low-grade glioma or glioblastoma, undergoing nonglioma brain surgery, or in good health (not recorded which).

This clonotype has ten or more counts. V gene TRBV20-1 combines with J gene TRBJ2-5, with 10 nucleotides matching TRBD2. The germline CDR1 and CDR2 sequences are DFQATT and SNEGSKA (reference sequence). The V and J ends lost 6 bases and 2 bases, in that order; junction bases with no gene match: 12. The CDR3 spans 16 residues. CDR3 sequence reads: CSARKPGTSVQETQYF. The CDR3 DNA reads as TGCAGTGCGCGAAAACCCGGGACTAGCGTACAAGAGACCCAGTACTTC.

This chain links TRBV18 with TRBJ2-7, with D maybe TRBD1 (5 bases). The germline V and J ends were trimmed by 1 base and 2 bases, with 12 bases remaining between them. In germline, CDR1 is KGHSH, CDR2 LQKENI. The CDR3 has 15 amino acids. The CDR3 DNA reads TGTGCCAGCTCACCACGTGCAGGGCTTACCTACGAGCAGTACTTC. Protein product: CASSPRAGLTYEQYF.

This clonotype appeared a few times. V usage is TRBV11-2 and J usage is TRBJ1-2; D call uncertain. Germline V CDR1 and CDR2: SGHAT, FQNNGV. The CDR3 is 14 amino acids. Deletions cut 5 bases from V and 6 bases from J, with 16 bases between. The CDR3 DNA reads TGTGCCAGCAGCCGCGGAGTCGGATTAGATGGCTACACCTTC. Amino acid sequence: CASSRGVGLDGYTF.

This sequence joins TRBV20-1 and TRBJ1-5; D gene ambiguous. The CDR3 is made up of 11 amino acids. The V end lost 5 bases, the J end lost 14 bases, and 16 bases lay between the germline ends. CDR1 is DFQATT, CDR2 SNEGSKA, per germline (reference sequence). In DNA form, the CDR3 reads TGCAGTGCTGGGATTTGGGTCGGTGAGCATTTT. This encodes CSAGIWVGEHF.

This clonotype was counted many times. This chain uses TRBV19 with TRBJ2-3; D gene uncertain. V lost 0 bases to trimming and J lost 1 base, with 8 bases between them. The germline gives CDR1 LNHDA, CDR2 SQIVND (reference sequence). CDR3 length equals 15 residues. The DNA for the CDR3 is TGTGCCAGTAGTATAGACAGGCCGGGCACAGATACGCAGTATTTT. Residues: CASSIDRPGTDTQYF.

This clonotype appeared many times. The chain joins TRBV4-3 to TRBJ2-7; D possibly corresponds to TRBD2 (5 bases). From germline, CDR1 is LGHNA and CDR2 YSLEER. This CDR3 is 17 amino acids long. Trimming took off 0 bases at V and 1 base at J, with 16 bases between the two ends. The DNA of the CDR3 is TGCGCCAGCAGCCAAGAGTCCCGGAGCCGGGATTCCTACGAGCAGTACTTC. Its protein product is CASSQESRSRDSYEQYF.

This clonotype was detected once. Given a much more abundant clone one base away, this may be a read error. The chain has TRBV6-6 and TRBJ2-1; 10 bases map to TRBD2. Germline V gene lookup returns CDR1 MNHNY and CDR2 SVGAGI (reference sequence). This CDR3 has 14 residues. CDR3 region: CATRGTSAQNGQFF. The CDR3 region has the DNA TGTGCCACACGAGGGACTAGCGCTCAAAATGGGCAGTTCTTC.

In regard to this clonotype: A much larger clone lies a single base off, so this may be a read error. V is TRBV7-2 and J is TRBJ2-5, with D perhaps TRBD2 (5 bases). V gave up 0 bases and J gave up 7 bases, with 15 bases separating them. Germline-derived CDR1 and CDR2 are SGHTA and FQGNSA. This CDR3 region has 15 residues. The CDR3 is CASSLAAIPEATQYF. The CDR3 DNA reads TGTGCCAGCAGCTTAGCTGCCATCCCGGAGGCGACCCAGTACTTC.

The sample holds many counts of this clonotype. The V and J genes are TRBV6-2 or TRBV6-3 and TRBJ2-5; 8 bases align to TRBD1. After removal of 6 bases from V and 4 bases from J, the junction contained 4 bases not matched to a gene. This CDR3 is built from 13 residues. Germline CDR1 MNHEY, CDR2 SVGEGT. CDR3 amino acids: CASRTDRGETQYF. The CDR3 DNA is TGTGCCAGCAGAACCGACAGGGGAGAGACCCAGTACTTC.

This clonotype was detected many times. The rearrangement links TRBV7-2 to TRBJ1-2, with D uncertain. The CDR3 has 12 amino acids. Germline assignment: CDR1 SGHTA and CDR2 FQGNSA. The V gene lost 5 bases and the J gene lost 7 bases, with 11 bases spanning the gap. The CDR3 spells CASSPMGFGYTF. Here the CDR3 DNA reads TGTGCCAGCAGCCCCATGGGGTTTGGCTACACCTTC.

V is TRBV6-5 and J is TRBJ2-4, with TRBD1 matching 7 bases. V shed 4 bases and J 0 bases; nucleotides not matched to a gene: 9. The CDR3 is made up of 17 amino acids. CDR1 is MNHEY and CDR2 is SVGAGI in the germline V gene. The CDR3 sequence: CASSFSRDRLAKNIQYF. CDR3 sequence (DNA): TGTGCCAGCAGTTTTTCCCGGGACAGACTAGCCAAAAACATTCAGTACTTC.

V gene TRBV12-5 combines with J gene TRBJ2-1; possible D gene TRBD1, 5 bases. CDR3 size: 15 residues. V gave up 1 base and J gave up 2 bases, with 9 bases separating them. Looked up from germline, CDR1 is LGHNT and CDR2 is FRNRAP. The CDR3 spells CASGLGTLPYNEQFF. The CDR3 DNA sequence: TGTGCTAGTGGTTTGGGGACATTACCCTACAATGAGCAGTTCTTC.

Worth noting for this clonotype: This likely comes from a read error, as the CDR3 has no conserved phenylalanine or tryptophan at its end. The V call is TRBV7-8, the J call TRBJ1-1; 10 bases line up with TRBD1. CDR3 size: 14 residues. The V gene's germline CDR1 is SGHVS and CDR2 FQNEAQ. As DNA, the CDR3 is TGTGCCAGCAGCTGGGGACAGGGGAACACTAAAGCTTTCCTT. Translated, it gives CASSWGQGNTKAFL.

This clonotype was counted many times. The rearrangement joins TRBV19 to TRBJ2-2, with D possibly matching TRBD2 (6 bases). V dropped 4 bases and J dropped 5 bases, with 14 bases sitting between them. CDR3 length: 15 residues. Germline assignment: CDR1 LNHDA and CDR2 SQIVND (reference sequence). This CDR3 is CASSTPKLATGELFF. The CDR3, as DNA: TGTGCCAGTAGTACCCCCAAGCTAGCGACCGGGGAGCTGTTTTTT.

This clonotype occurred many times. The rearrangement joins TRBV5-4 to TRBJ2-3; D is possibly TRBD2 (6 bases). Trimming pared 7 bases from V and 5 bases from J, leaving 17 bases between. This CDR3 comprises 14 residues. Germline CDR1 and CDR2: SGHNT and YYREEE (reference sequence). In nucleotides, the CDR3 is TGTGCCAGCGCGCCCCGGGACTCGCGAGATACGCAGTATTTT. Its translation: CASAPRDSRDTQYF.

This clonotype was detected ten times or more. The chain joins TRBV7-3 to TRBJ2-3; D may match TRBD1 or TRBD2 (5 bases each). Between the trimmed V and J ends, which lost 5 bases and 2 bases, there was a span of 14 bases. There are 15 residues in the CDR3. In germline, CDR1 is SGHTA, CDR2 FQGTGA. The CDR3 loop reads CASSPTGTITDTQYF. The CDR3 nucleotides read TGTGCCAGCAGCCCGACCGGGACGATCACAGATACGCAGTATTTT.

The table lists this clonotype with many counts. The chain carries TRBV28 and TRBJ2-5; D ambiguous. Trimming removed 3 bases at V and 7 bases at J, with 18 bases between. The germline CDR1 and CDR2 sequences are MDHEN and SYDVKM. The CDR3 runs 15 residues. CDR3 bases: TGTGCCAGCAGTTTGGTGGCAGGCAACTTACGGACCCAGTACTTC. Protein: CASSLVAGNLRTQYF.

This clonotype was observed many times. The chain links TRBV6-2 or TRBV6-3 to TRBJ1-1; D unclear. The germline V gene has CDR1 MNHEY and CDR2 SVGEGT. Trimming cost V 10 bases and J 0 bases, with 12 bases left between them. This CDR3 is 13 amino acids long. The CDR3 protein is CAIPNRLNTEAFF. CDR3 nucleotide sequence: TGTGCCATCCCCAATAGATTGAACACTGAAGCTTTCTTT.

This chain joins TRBV5-1 and TRBJ1-1; D is unresolved. The CDR3 totals 16 residues. Between the trimmed V and J ends, which lost 0 bases and 5 bases, there was a span of 17 bases. The germline CDR1 and CDR2 sequences are SGHRS and YFSETQ. This CDR3 is CASSLGLPRTKTEAFF. The CDR3, as DNA: TGCGCCAGCAGCTTGGGCTTACCACGAACGAAAACTGAAGCTTTCTTT.

This rearrangement joins TRBV20-1 to TRBJ1-5; 7 bases match TRBD1. CDR1 and CDR2 from the germline V gene are DFQATT and SNEGSKA (reference sequence). The V segment lost 5 bases and the J segment 0 bases; nucleotides outside the gene matches: 10. The CDR3 runs to 16 residues. CDR3 region: CSADQDRSISNQPQHF. Written as DNA, the CDR3 is TGCAGTGCTGACCAGGACAGGTCCATTAGCAATCAGCCCCAGCATTTT.

Concerning this clonotype: This sequence may be a read error, since a much larger clone differs from it by one base. Given the absence of the conserved phenylalanine or tryptophan at the CDR3 end, a read error is likely. This rearrangement joins TRBV29-1 to TRBJ2-1; 11 positions agree with TRBD2. Germline-derived CDR1 and CDR2 are SQVTM and ANQGSEA. This CDR3 is 14 amino acids long. The J segment lost 10 bases and the V segment lost 7 bases, leaving 12 bases of the junction unmatched. The CDR3 nucleotides read TGCAGCGGATCCGGGGCACTAGCGGGAGTGGAGCAGTTCCTC. This translates into CSGSGALAGVEQFL.

Concerning this clonotype: Germline and junction disagree at one end, which may indicate a read error. This chain joins TRBV29-1 and TRBJ2-3, with D unclear. Germline values: CDR1 SQVTM, CDR2 ANQGSEA. The CDR3 is made up of 13 amino acids. CDR3 in amino acids: CSLSKLAADTHYF. CDR3 sequence (DNA): TGCAGCCTTTCAAAACTGGCGGCAGATACGCATTATTTT.

For this clonotype: A much larger clone is a single base away; this may be a read error. The CDR3 ends on some other residue instead of the conserved phenylalanine or tryptophan, so this is likely a read error. This sequence joins TRBV10-2 and TRBJ1-2; TRBD1 matches at 8 bases. The CDR3 contains 15 residues. The trim removed 2 bases at V and 4 bases at J, leaving 6 bases unmatched. Germline CDR1 and CDR2: WSHSY and SAAADI. CDR3 DNA: TGCGCCAGCAGTGAGGCGGGACAGGCGGGCTATGGCTACACCCTC. Residues: CASSEAGQAGYGYTL.

The chain uses TRBV19 and TRBJ2-1; the D gene is possibly TRBD1 (5 bases). The CDR3 is 15 amino acids. Trimming took off 5 bases at V and 2 bases at J, with 13 bases between the two ends. CDR1 LNHDA and CDR2 SQIVND come from the germline V gene (reference sequence). Here the CDR3 reads CASSFRVHPYNEQFF. CDR3 bases: TGTGCCAGTAGTTTCAGGGTCCATCCCTACAATGAGCAGTTCTTC.

This clonotype was found many times. The DNA of the CDR3 is TGTGCCAGCGTCCTAGGCCAGAAGGCAGATACGCAGTATTTT. Protein product: CASVLGQKADTQYF. The rearrangement uses TRBV2 and TRBJ2-3; D is ambiguous. The V end was cut by 8 bases, the J end by 4 bases, with 16 bases between. This CDR3 contains 14 residues. Germline V gives CDR1 SNHLY, CDR2 FYNNEI.

Remarks on this clonotype: This may be a read error, as it is one base from a much larger clone. This chain joins TRBV4-3 and TRBJ1-1, with unresolved D. The CDR3 spans 14 residues. Germline CDR1 LGHNA, CDR2 YSLEER. V was pared by 5 bases and J by 3 bases, with 13 bases between. DNA of the CDR3: TGCGCCAGCAGCTACGTCCCGTCGGACACTGAAGCTTTCTTT. It codes for CASSYVPSDTEAFF.

This clonotype was counted ten times or more. CDR3 in amino acids: CASSEELNTEAFF. CDR3 in DNA: TGTGCCAGCAGTGAAGAGCTGAACACTGAAGCTTTCTTT. The V call is TRBV2, the J call TRBJ1-1; D unresolved. The CDR3 runs to 13 residues. Germline values: CDR1 SNHLY, CDR2 FYNNEI. Trimming cost V 1 base and J 0 bases, with 3 bases left between them.

This clonotype was observed a single time. This may arise from a read error, as a much more abundant clone is one base away. This chain joins TRBV29-1 and TRBJ1-1, with 8 bases matching TRBD1. The CDR3 has 13 residues. Germline V lookup: CDR1 SQVTM, CDR2 ANQGSEA. CDR3 coding DNA: TGCAGTTTCCGGGACAGGCCAAACACTGAAGCTTTATTT. Amino acids: CSFRDRPNTEALF.